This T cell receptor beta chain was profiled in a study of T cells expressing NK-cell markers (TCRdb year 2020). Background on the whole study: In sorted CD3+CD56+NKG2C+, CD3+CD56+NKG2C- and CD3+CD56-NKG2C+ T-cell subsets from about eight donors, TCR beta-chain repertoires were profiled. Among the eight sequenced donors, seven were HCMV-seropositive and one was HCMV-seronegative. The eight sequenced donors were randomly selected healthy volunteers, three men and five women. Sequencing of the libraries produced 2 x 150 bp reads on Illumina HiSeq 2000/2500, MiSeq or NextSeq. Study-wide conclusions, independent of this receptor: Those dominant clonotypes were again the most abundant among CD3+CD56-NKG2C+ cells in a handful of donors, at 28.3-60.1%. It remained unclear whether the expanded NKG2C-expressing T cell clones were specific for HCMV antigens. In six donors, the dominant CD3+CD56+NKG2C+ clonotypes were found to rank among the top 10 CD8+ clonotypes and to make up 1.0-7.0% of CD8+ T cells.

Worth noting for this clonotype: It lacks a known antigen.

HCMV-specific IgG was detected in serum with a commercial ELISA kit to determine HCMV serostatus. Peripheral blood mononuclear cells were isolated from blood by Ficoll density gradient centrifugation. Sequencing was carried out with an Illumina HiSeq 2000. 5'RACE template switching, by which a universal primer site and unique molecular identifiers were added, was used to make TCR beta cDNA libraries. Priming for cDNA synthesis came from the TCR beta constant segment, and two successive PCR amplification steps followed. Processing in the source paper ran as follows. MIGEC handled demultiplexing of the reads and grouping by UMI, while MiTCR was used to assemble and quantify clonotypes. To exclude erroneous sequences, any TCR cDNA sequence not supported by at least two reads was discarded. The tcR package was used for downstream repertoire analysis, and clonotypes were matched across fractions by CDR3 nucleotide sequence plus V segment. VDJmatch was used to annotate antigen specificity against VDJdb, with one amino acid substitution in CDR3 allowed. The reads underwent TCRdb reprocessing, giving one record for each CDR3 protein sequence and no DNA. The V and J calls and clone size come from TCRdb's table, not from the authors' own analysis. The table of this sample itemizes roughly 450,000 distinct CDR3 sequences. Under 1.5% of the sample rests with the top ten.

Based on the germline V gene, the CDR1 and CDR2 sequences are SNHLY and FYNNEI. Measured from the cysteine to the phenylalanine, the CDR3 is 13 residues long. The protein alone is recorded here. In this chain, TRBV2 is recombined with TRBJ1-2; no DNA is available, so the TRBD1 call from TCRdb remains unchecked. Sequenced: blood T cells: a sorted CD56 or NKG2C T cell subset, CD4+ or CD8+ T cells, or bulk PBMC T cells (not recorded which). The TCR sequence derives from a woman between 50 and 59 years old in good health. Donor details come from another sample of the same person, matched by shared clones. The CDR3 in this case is CASSESAGASGTF.